The rows below give T cell receptor beta chains drawn from one sample of a study of T cell responses to AZD1222 COVID-19 vaccine. The assay was immunoSEQ multiplex PCR, and TCRdb's table has in-frame clones only and misses some. The table has 120,000 or so clones, roughly nine tenths seen once. The material sequenced was peripheral blood, taken on day 0 of AZD1222 vaccination. The source of these receptors is an adult in good health. Each CDR3 is given with its conserved first and last residue. The D gene is left open where the match is weak. Clone size, where shown, is once, few, many, or a class for clones that have expanded.

clone_size: .; d_call: TRBD2; v_call: TRBV5-4; j_call: TRBJ2-3; cdr3_aa: CASSNPTSGITDTQYF; cdr3_nt: TGTGCCAGCAGCAACCCCACTAGCGGGATCACAGATACGCAGTATTTT
clone_size: .; d_call: TRBD2; v_call: TRBV6-5; j_call: TRBJ2-1; cdr3_aa: CASRETSLNEQFF; cdr3_nt: TGTGCCAGCAGAGAGACTAGCCTCAATGAGCAGTTCTTC
clone_size: .; d_call: .; v_call: TRBV7-9; j_call: TRBJ2-2; cdr3_aa: CASSLQAGMTGELFF; cdr3_nt: TGTGCCAGCAGCTTACAGGCAGGGATGACCGGGGAGCTGTTTTTT
clone_size: .; d_call: .; v_call: TRBV28; j_call: TRBJ1-2; cdr3_aa: CASRQGNYGYTF; cdr3_nt: TGTGCCAGCAGACAGGGCAACTATGGCTACACCTTC
clone_size: once; d_call: .; v_call: TRBV3-1/TRBV3-2; j_call: TRBJ1-2; cdr3_aa: CASSQGGKGRLAHGYTF; cdr3_nt: TGTGCCAGCAGCCAAGGAGGAAAAGGACGCCTCGCGCATGGCTACACCTTC
clone_size: .; d_call: TRBD2; v_call: TRBV29-1; j_call: TRBJ2-1; cdr3_aa: CSVASGRAGEQFF; cdr3_nt: TGCAGCGTGGCTAGCGGGAGGGCCGGGGAGCAGTTCTTC
clone_size: once; d_call: TRBD2; v_call: TRBV29-1; j_call: TRBJ2-1; cdr3_aa: CSVGTSGGARNNEQFF; cdr3_nt: TGCAGCGTTGGGACTAGCGGGGGGGCCAGGAACAATGAGCAGTTCTTC
clone_size: .; d_call: TRBD1; v_call: TRBV6-2/TRBV6-3; j_call: TRBJ1-2; cdr3_aa: CASSYSGRTGGPDGYTF; cdr3_nt: TGTGCCAGCAGTTACTCGGGGCGGACAGGGGGCCCCGATGGCTACACCTTC
clone_size: .; d_call: .; v_call: TRBV7-8; j_call: TRBJ2-7; cdr3_aa: CASSSNGNYEQYF; cdr3_nt: TGTGCCAGCAGCTCGAACGGTAACTACGAGCAGTACTTC
clone_size: .; d_call: TRBD1; v_call: TRBV10-3; j_call: TRBJ1-6; cdr3_aa: CAIGEGGANNSPLHF; cdr3_nt: TGTGCCATCGGGGAAGGGGGCGCAAATAATTCACCCCTCCACTTT
clone_size: once; d_call: .; v_call: TRBV10-1; j_call: TRBJ1-2; cdr3_aa: CASNRAPRGYTF; cdr3_nt: TGCGCCAGCAACAGGGCCCCTCGGGGCTACACCTTC
clone_size: .; d_call: TRBD2; v_call: TRBV7-3; j_call: TRBJ2-2; cdr3_aa: CASSSMTSGSLGTGELFF; cdr3_nt: TGTGCCAGCAGCTCGATGACTAGCGGGAGTTTGGGCACCGGGGAGCTGTTTTTT
clone_size: .; d_call: .; v_call: TRBV6-4; j_call: TRBJ1-5; cdr3_aa: CASSGSGENQPQHF; cdr3_nt: TGTGCCAGCAGTGGATCAGGTGAGAATCAGCCCCAGCATTTT
clone_size: .; d_call: .; v_call: TRBV3-1/TRBV3-2; j_call: TRBJ1-5; cdr3_aa: CASSPRGGEPQPQHF; cdr3_nt: TGTGCCAGCAGCCCCAGAGGGGGGGAGCCACAGCCCCAGCATTTT